The 17 T cell receptor beta chains below all came from one sample that was sequenced in a study of shared clonotypes between healthy human individuals. Sequencing used immunoSEQ multiplex PCR; TCRdb keeps in-frame clones, though not all of them. This repertoire shows 650,000 to 700,000 clones, roughly 87% found once; its top ten account for 30% to 40%. Material for sequencing was memory CD8+ T cells from PBMCs. Subset described: CD45RO+ cells pooled with CCR7-negative TemRA cells. These receptors all stem from a young man in good health. Some clones in this sample may be carry-over from other donors' samples.

The J gene is TRBJ2-1, the V gene TRBV11-2; no firm D call. The germline CDR1 and CDR2 sequences are SGHAT and FQNNGV. The V end lost 3 bases, the J end lost 6 bases, and 6 bases lay between the germline ends. The CDR3 spans 12 residues. Written as DNA, the CDR3 is TGTGCCAGCAGCTTCGATCTCAATGAGCAGTTCTTC. Translated, it gives CASSFDLNEQFF. The complete variable domain, with remaining parts taken from reference TRBV11-2 and TRBJ2-1, reads EAGVAQSPRYKIIEKRQSVAFWCNPISGHATLYWYQQILGQGPKLLIQFQNNGVVDDSQLPKDRFSAERLKGVDSTLKIQPAKLEDSAVYLCASSFDLNEQFFGPGTRLTVL.

The chain uses TRBV10-3 and TRBJ1-1, with D tentatively TRBD1 (5 bases). The CDR3 is made up of 19 amino acids. V lost 0 bases and J lost 0, with 20 bases in between. Germline V CDR1 and CDR2: ENHRY, SYGVKD. In DNA, the CDR3 is TGTGCCATCAGTGAGTCGCGGGGACGGAAACTACGAATGAACACTGAAGCTTTCTTT. Protein: CAISESRGRKLRMNTEAFF.

This chain links TRBV6-5 with TRBJ2-7; D is unclear. The length of the CDR3 is 13 residues. Per the germline V gene, CDR1 is MNHEY and CDR2 is SVGAGI. V shed 4 bases and J shed 0 bases, with 7 bases lying between them. The CDR3 loop is CASSFSLSYEQYF. Written as DNA, the CDR3 is TGTGCCAGCAGTTTTTCCCTCTCCTACGAGCAGTACTTC.

The J gene is TRBJ2-5, the V gene TRBV7-9; 9 positions agree with TRBD2. The J call is doubtful: the DNA matches TRBJ2-7 better. CDR1 is SEHNR, CDR2 FQNEAQ, per germline (reference sequence). This CDR3 has 12 residues. The CDR3 DNA follows: TGTGCCAGCAGGCAAGCGGGAGGCGAGCAGTACTTC. Amino acids: CASRQAGGEQYF.

A note on this clone: One junction end disagrees with the germline gene, perhaps due to a read error. V usage is TRBV5-6 and J usage is TRBJ2-7; 9 bases match TRBD2. In germline, CDR1 is SGHDT, CDR2 YYEEEE. The CDR3 sequence is 15 residues long. The CDR3, as DNA: TGTGCCAGCAGCTTGGGCGGGAGGGCGAATCCCACCTTACTCTTC. It is translated as CASSLGGRANPTLLF.

As for this clone: This same CDR3 is encoded by further DNA sequences in the sample. The chain carries TRBV9 and TRBJ1-4; a weak D match, TRBD1 (5 bases). The CDR3 length is 14 residues. V dropped 2 bases and J dropped 7 bases, with 12 bases sitting between them. Germline V lookup: CDR1 SGDLS, CDR2 YYNGEE. CDR3 DNA sequence: TGTGCCAGCAGCGTGGGTGGAGGGACTGAAAAACTGTTTTTT. Translating gives CASSVGGGTEKLFF.

The gene calls are TRBV7-9 and TRBJ2-1, with 8 bases lining up with TRBD2. The CDR3 is 14 amino acids. Germline V gene data show CDR1 as SEHNR and CDR2 as FQNEAQ (reference sequence). The junction had 11 bases not matched to a gene; V was cut back by 8 bases and J by 8 bases. For the CDR3, the DNA is TGTGCCAGCCTGGGAGGTAGCGGGATCCATGAGCAGTTCTTC. This sequence encodes CASLGGSGIHEQFF.

This chain connects TRBV6-1 to TRBJ2-1; tentatively, D is TRBD1 (5 bases). V dropped 6 bases and J dropped 4 bases, with 16 bases sitting between them. Germline CDR1 is MNHNS and CDR2 is SASEGT. This CDR3 region has 15 residues. The CDR3 spells CASRILRVSYNEQFF. The CDR3 nucleotides read TGTGCCAGCAGGATCCTCAGGGTTTCATACAATGAGCAGTTCTTC.

The chain couples TRBV27 to TRBJ2-7, with D maybe TRBD1 (6 bases). The V and J ends lost 2 bases and 5 bases respectively, with 25 bases between them. From germline, CDR1 is MNHEY and CDR2 SMNVEV (reference sequence). This CDR3 has 18 amino acids. CDR3: CASSLSPLSLGRGNEQYF. The CDR3 DNA is TGTGCCAGCAGTTTAAGCCCCCTTTCCTTGGGCAGGGGAAACGAGCAGTACTTC.

The chain carries TRBV9 and TRBJ2-3; no clear D. The CDR3 extends over 14 amino acids. The germline V and J ends were trimmed by 3 bases and 4 bases, with 12 bases remaining between them. Looked up from germline, CDR1 is SGDLS and CDR2 is YYNGEE. The chain's CDR3 is CASSGTRLSDTQYF. CDR3 bases: TGTGCCAGCAGCGGGACCCGCTTGTCAGATACGCAGTATTTT.

This chain links TRBV4-3 with TRBJ2-2; no firm D call. The length of the CDR3 is 16 residues. V was trimmed by 0 bases and J by 4 bases, leaving 12 bases between them. From germline, CDR1 is LGHNA and CDR2 YSLEER. DNA of the CDR3: TGCGCCAGCAGCCAAGATGAGACCAGGTTCACCGGGGAGCTGTTTTTT. It yields the protein CASSQDETRFTGELFF.

The gene calls are TRBV5-1 and TRBJ2-5; 9 bases align to TRBD2. This CDR3 is 15 amino acids long. Looked up from germline, CDR1 is SGHRS and CDR2 is YFSETQ. Trimming removed 9 bases from V and 2 bases from J; junction bases left unmatched: 11. The CDR3 DNA sequence: TGCGCCACCCGGGGACTAGCCAATGTACAAGAGACCCAGTACTTC. This codes for CATRGLANVQETQYF. The complete variable domain, with remaining parts taken from reference TRBV5-1 and TRBJ2-5, reads KAGVTQTPRYLIKTRGQQVTLSCSPISGHRSVSWYQQTPGQGLQFLFEYFSETQRNKGNFPGRFSGRQFSNSRSEMNVSTLELGDSALYLCATRGLANVQETQYFGPGTRLLVL.

The V call is TRBV28, the J call TRBJ2-1; 11 nucleotides agree with TRBD2. V was pared by 4 bases and J by 0 bases, with 20 bases of the junction left unmatched. Germline assignment: CDR1 MDHEN and CDR2 SYDVKM. The CDR3 has 22 amino acids. The CDR3 region has the DNA TGTGCCAGCAGTTCAACTTCCGAGGGTAGCGGGAGGGTATCTCCCTCCTACAATGAGCAGTTCTTC. Translation gives CASSSTSEGSGRVSPSYNEQFF.

The chain has TRBV6-6 and TRBJ1-4; 9 bases align to TRBD1. After removal of 5 bases from V and 1 base from J, the junction contained 2 bases not matched to a gene. The CDR3 is 15 amino acids. Germline loops: CDR1 MNHNY, CDR2 SVGAGI (reference sequence). The CDR3 DNA follows: TGTGCCAGCAGTCAGACAGGGGGAACTAATGAAAAACTGTTTTTT. It codes for CASSQTGGTNEKLFF.

This chain uses TRBV6-8 with TRBJ1-5; D might be TRBD1 (5 bases). Germline V gives CDR1 MNHGY, CDR2 SAAAGT. CDR3 length: 20 amino acids. The germline V and J ends were trimmed by 2 bases and 2 bases, with 25 bases remaining between them. The CDR3 here is CASSYPPAGACTGGNQPQHF. The CDR3 DNA reads TGTGCCAGCAGTTACCCCCCAGCGGGCGCCTGCACGGGGGGCAATCAGCCCCAGCATTTT.

The chain is built from TRBV27 and TRBJ2-7, with a tentative D call TRBD1 (5 bases). CDR1 and CDR2 (germline): MNHEY, SMNVEV (reference sequence). V lost 4 bases and J lost 1, with 23 bases in between. The CDR3 has 18 residues. Written as DNA, the CDR3 is TGTGCCAGCAGTTATCGCCCCCCCAGGGCCCCATCATCCTACGAGCAGTACTTC. It specifies CASSYRPPRAPSSYEQYF.

V usage is TRBV13 and J usage is TRBJ2-5; 8 bases are shared with TRBD2. The V gene end was trimmed by 5 bases and the J gene end by 1 base; junction bases not matched to a gene: 6. Germline CDR1 and CDR2: PRHDT and FYEKMQ (reference sequence). The CDR3 loop spans 15 amino acids. CDR3 protein: CASSPRLATQETQYF. In DNA, the CDR3 is TGTGCCAGCAGCCCGCGACTAGCGACCCAAGAGACCCAGTACTTC. The full variable domain, completed using reference TRBV13 and TRBJ2-5, is AAGVIQSPRHLIKEKRETATLKCYPIPRHDTVYWYQQGPGQDPQFLISFYEKMQSDKGSIPDRFSAQQFSDYHSELNMSSLELGDSALYFCASSPRLATQETQYFGPGTRLLVL.